The 12 T cell receptor beta chains presented below share a single source sample, sequenced in a study of beta chain features in type 1 diabetes. The study reverse transcribed the entire isolated RNA, so it sequenced expressed TCRB transcripts. The repertoire was sequenced with immunoSEQ multiplex PCR; TCRdb's copy has only in-frame clones and lacks some. The sample shows 430,000 or so clones, approximately 10% of them seen only once. The sequencing input was naive CD4+ T cells from blood. The receptors stem from a woman younger than 35 in good health.

The genes are TRBV18 and TRBJ2-1; 10 bases fit TRBD1. The junction had 10 bases not matched to a gene; V was cut back by 5 bases and J by 9 bases. CDR3 length: 15 amino acids. Germline loops: CDR1 KGHSH, CDR2 LQKENI. The DNA for the CDR3 is TGTGCCAGCTCATTAGCGGCGGGACAGGGGTCTGAGCAGTTCTTC. Amino acid sequence: CASSLAAGQGSEQFF.

The genes are TRBV19 and TRBJ2-2, with TRBD1 identical over 10 bases. Germline CDR1 reads LNHDA; CDR2 reads SQIVND (reference sequence). With 5 bases clipped from V and 8 bases from J, the junction kept 17 bases outside the gene matches. The length of the CDR3 is 18 residues. The CDR3 is CASSLTTGGGVRGGELFF. The DNA of the CDR3 is TGTGCCAGTAGTCTTACGACAGGGGGCGGTGTTCGAGGAGGGGAGCTGTTTTTT.

This clone was counted between two and nine times. V gene TRBV7-3 combines with J gene TRBJ2-1; TRBD2 aligns across 10 bases. CDR3 size: 17 residues. V gave up 2 bases and J gave up 7 bases; unmatched junction bases: 11. CDR1 and CDR2 from the germline V gene are SGHTA and FQGTGA. This chain's CDR3 is CASSLLAGVPPGNEQFF. In DNA form, the CDR3 reads TGTGCCAGCAGCTTACTAGCGGGGGTTCCCCCTGGGAATGAGCAGTTCTTC.

The chain uses TRBV29-1 and TRBJ1-5, with 7 bases fitting TRBD1. With 5 bases clipped from V and 5 bases from J, the junction kept 6 bases outside the gene matches. CDR1 and CDR2 from the germline V gene are SQVTM and ANQGSEA. This CDR3 has 13 amino acids. In DNA, the CDR3 is TGCAGCGTTCGACAGGGAACGGATCAGCCCCAGCATTTT. This encodes CSVRQGTDQPQHF.

V gene TRBV7-3 combines with J gene TRBJ1-4; no clear D. Germline CDR1 is SGHTA and CDR2 is FQGTGA. The germline V and J ends were trimmed by 5 bases and 1 base, with 5 bases remaining between them. The CDR3 contains 13 residues. CDR3 sequence: CASSPGTNEKLFF. In DNA, the CDR3 is TGTGCCAGCAGCCCAGGAACTAATGAAAAACTGTTTTTT.

This chain links TRBV9 with TRBJ1-5; D remains unclear. V lost 2 bases and J 6 bases, leaving 12 bases between the germline ends. CDR1 SGDLS and CDR2 YYNGEE come from the germline V gene. This CDR3 has 14 amino acids. The CDR3 DNA sequence: TGTGCCAGCAGCGTTGACGGGAACGGTCAGCCCCAGCATTTT. It encodes CASSVDGNGQPQHF.

This clone was counted between two and nine times. The rearrangement joins TRBV4-1 to TRBJ2-4; no firm D call. This CDR3 is 16 amino acids long. Germline-derived CDR1 and CDR2 are MGHRA and YSYEKL. The ends were cut back, 1 base at V and 2 bases at J, with 12 bases in the middle. The CDR3 DNA follows: TGCGCCAGCAGCCAAGTTCCGGGTCAACCCAAAAACATTCAGTACTTC. The encoded protein is CASSQVPGQPKNIQYF.

The J gene is TRBJ2-7, the V gene TRBV25-1; D not certain. V lost 6 bases to trimming and J lost 3 bases, with 6 bases between them. This CDR3 region has 11 residues. Germline-derived CDR1 and CDR2 are MGHDK and SYGVNS. CDR3 amino acids: CASRGHYEQYF. Here the CDR3 DNA reads TGTGCCAGCAGGGGTCACTACGAGCAGTACTTC.

The genes are TRBV29-1 and TRBJ2-3, with D hard to call. This CDR3 contains 14 residues. Germline V gene sequence: CDR1 SQVTM, CDR2 ANQGSEA. Trimming shortened V by 4 bases and J by 4 bases, and 15 bases separated the two germline ends. The CDR3 reads CSVGEVLAADTQYF. CDR3 in DNA: TGCAGCGTTGGGGAAGTGCTCGCAGCAGATACGCAGTATTTT.

A few counts support this clone. The V call is TRBV7-9, the J call TRBJ2-3; D is undetermined. CDR3 length equals 12 residues. CDR1 and CDR2 (germline): SEHNR, FQNEAQ (reference sequence). Trimming removed 5 bases at V and 6 bases at J, with 9 bases between. The CDR3 sequence: CASSMFRDTQYF. The CDR3 DNA reads as TGTGCCAGCAGCATGTTTAGGGATACGCAGTATTTT. Using reference TRBV7-9 and TRBJ2-3 for the parts outside the CDR3, the full variable domain is DTGVSQNPRHKITKRGQNVTFRCDPISEHNRLYWYRQTLGQGPEFLTYFQNEAQLEKSRLLSDRFSAERPKGSFSTLEIQRTEQGDSAMYLCASSMFRDTQYFGPGTRLTVL.

This clone turned up a few times. This chain connects TRBV28 to TRBJ2-7; tentative D call: TRBD1 (5 bases). Germline V lookup: CDR1 MDHEN, CDR2 SYDVKM. V lost 8 bases to trimming and J lost 3 bases, with 20 bases between them. The CDR3 consists of 15 residues. The DNA for the CDR3 is TGTGCCAGCCAATCCTTCGACAGCGTGTACTACGAGCAGTACTTC. It codes for CASQSFDSVYYEQYF.

The rearrangement links TRBV7-2 to TRBJ2-2, with unresolved D. V was pared by 5 bases and J by 5 bases, with 9 bases between. The germline gives CDR1 SGHTA, CDR2 FQGNSA. This CDR3 region has 13 residues. CDR3 sequence reads: CASSPPVTGELFF. The CDR3 DNA follows: TGTGCCAGCAGCCCCCCGGTGACCGGGGAGCTGTTTTTT.